One and the same sample provided the 3 T cell receptor beta chains below, sequenced in a study of radiotherapy plus CTLA-4 blockade in lung cancer. The data were produced by immunoSEQ multiplex PCR, yet TCRdb's version contains in-frame clones alone and is incomplete. The data hold 95,000 to 150,000 clones, with over 80% observed a single time. Sequences were derived from peripheral blood, sampled from a patient treated with radiotherapy plus ipilimumab. All receptors come from a human donor with non-small cell lung cancer that progressed on radiotherapy plus ipilimumab.

This rearrangement joins TRBV4-1 to TRBJ2-7, with a possible D match to TRBD1 (8 bases). Germline loops: CDR1 MGHRA, CDR2 YSYEKL. This CDR3 is 14 amino acids long. The germline V and J ends were trimmed by 4 bases and 9 bases, with 19 bases remaining between them. DNA of the CDR3: TGCGCCAGCAGCCGGGAGGGACAGGCTACGGGGCAGTACTTC. Translation: CASSREGQATGQYF.

The gene calls are TRBV5-1 and TRBJ2-1; 7 bases agree with TRBD2. After removal of 2 bases from V and 5 bases from J, the junction contained 10 bases not matched to a gene. CDR1 is SGHRS, CDR2 YFSETQ, per germline. The length of the CDR3 is 16 residues. The CDR3 loop is CASSLLVGGSNNEQFF. CDR3 in DNA: TGCGCCAGCAGCTTACTGGTAGGCGGGAGTAACAATGAGCAGTTCTTC.

This chain connects TRBV7-9 to TRBJ1-2; perhaps TRBD1 as D (6 bases). The V end lost 6 bases, the J end lost 0 bases, and 11 bases lay between the germline ends. The germline CDR1 and CDR2 sequences are SEHNR and FQNEAQ (reference sequence). There are 14 residues in the CDR3. CDR3 nucleotide sequence: TGTGCCAGCAGAACTGGGGGGCCTAACTATGGCTACACCTTC. Encoded protein: CASRTGGPNYGYTF.